A single sample gave rise to the 29 T cell receptor beta chains below, sequenced in a study of T cells after yellow fever vaccination. MiXCR was run by TCRdb on the 5' RACE reads, yielding one entry per CDR3 protein. Altogether roughly 330,000 distinct CDR3 sequences are present, approximately 4.2% being singletons, with the ten largest covering 20% to 25%. The source was PBMCs, collected 5 days after the yellow fever booster vaccination. The receptors originated from a man in his late teens or twenties who received the YFV17D yellow fever vaccine.

V usage is TRBV12-3 or TRBV12-4 and J usage is TRBJ2-5, with D unresolved. The CDR3 has 18 amino acids. The V end was cut by 3 bases, the J end by 4 bases, with 24 bases between. In nucleotides, the CDR3 is TGTGCCAGCAGTTTCCGTGGTTTGGGTGGGGTTCGGCTAGAGACCCAGTACTTC. Amino acid sequence: CASSFRGLGGVRLETQYF.

This clonotype was found a few times. The V gene is TRBV10-3, the J gene TRBJ2-7; D is unclear. Germline lookup yields CDR1 ENHRY and CDR2 SYGVKD. The CDR3 extends over 11 amino acids. V lost 6 bases and J lost 6, with 9 bases in between. The CDR3 sequence: CAIREGVEQYF. The DNA of the CDR3 is TGTGCCATCAGGGAAGGCGTCGAGCAGTACTTC.

The chain employs TRBV7-2 and TRBJ2-3, with 7 bases lining up with TRBD2. V lost 6 bases to trimming and J lost 6 bases; unmatched junction nucleotides: 12. This CDR3 is 15 amino acids long. Germline V gives CDR1 SGHTA, CDR2 FQGNSA. The CDR3 nucleotides are TGTGCCAGCAGGGGGATGGGGGGGTCAAGCGATACGCAGTATTTT. It codes for CASRGMGGSSDTQYF.

This clonotype was seen a few times. The chain recombines TRBV28 with TRBJ2-7; tentative D call: TRBD1 (6 bases). This CDR3 has 13 amino acids. Germline V lookup: CDR1 MDHEN, CDR2 SYDVKM. V lost 8 bases and J 3 bases, leaving 14 bases between the germline ends. This CDR3 is CASRAPDSYEQYV. The CDR3 DNA follows: TGTGCCAGCCGAGCTCCGGACAGCTACGAGCAGTACGTC.

The rearrangement links TRBV4-3 to TRBJ1-6; no definite D call. The CDR3 is 15 amino acids. Germline assignment: CDR1 LGHNA and CDR2 YSLEER. Trimming pared 0 bases from V and 7 bases from J, leaving 10 bases between. CDR3 nucleotides: TGCGCCAGCAGCCAAGATAAGGGCCGGAATTCACCCCTCCACTTT. This codes for CASSQDKGRNSPLHF.

In its sample, this clonotype was seen a few times. The rearrangement joins TRBV4-2 to TRBJ2-7; the D is unclear. The ends were cut back, 4 bases at V and 3 bases at J, with 13 bases in the middle. From germline, CDR1 is LGHNA and CDR2 YNFKEQ. The CDR3 runs 14 residues. For the CDR3, the DNA is TGTGCCAGCAGCCCGGACGGAACTCACTACGAGCAGTACTTC. The encoded protein is CASSPDGTHYEQYF.

This clonotype was counted a few times. The genes are TRBV4-2 and TRBJ2-1; TRBD2 agrees at 7 bases. From germline, CDR1 is LGHNA and CDR2 YNFKEQ. CDR3 length equals 18 residues. Trimming cost V 1 base and J 1 base; bases outside gene matches: 10. The CDR3 protein is CASSQVRYGAGSYNEQFF. In DNA, the CDR3 is TGTGCCAGCAGCCAAGTCCGATACGGAGCGGGATCCTACAATGAGCAGTTCTTC.

This rearrangement joins TRBV12-3 or TRBV12-4 to TRBJ2-1; D unclear. This CDR3 contains 13 residues. The V and J ends lost 5 bases and 4 bases respectively, with 9 bases between them. The CDR3 region has the DNA TGTGCCAGCAGTGAGTTTGTGTACAATGAGCAGTTCTTC. The encoded protein is CASSEFVYNEQFF.

The chain recombines TRBV12-3 or TRBV12-4 with TRBJ1-1; D call uncertain. The CDR3 loop spans 14 amino acids. Trimming left V 3 bases short and J 1 base short, with 9 bases between. For the CDR3, the DNA is TGTGCCAGCAGTTTGCGGCACCAGAACACTGAAGCTTTCTTT. It codes for CASSLRHQNTEAFF.

This chain uses TRBV29-1 with TRBJ2-3; possibly TRBD2 for D (7 bases). Trimming took off 0 bases at V and 4 bases at J, with 23 bases between the two ends. This CDR3 comprises 18 residues. Germline CDR1 and CDR2: SQVTM and ANQGSEA. The CDR3 is CSVEDWGGGHSASDTQYF. CDR3 DNA: TGCAGCGTTGAAGATTGGGGCGGGGGACATAGCGCATCAGATACGCAGTATTTT.

The table lists this clonotype with many counts. The J gene is TRBJ2-1, the V gene TRBV5-1; D is ambiguous. V was trimmed by 0 bases and J by 7 bases, leaving 8 bases between them. The CDR3 length is 13 residues. Germline values: CDR1 SGHRS, CDR2 YFSETQ. CDR3: CASSLGEPNEQFF. The CDR3 DNA reads as TGCGCCAGCAGCTTGGGTGAGCCGAATGAGCAGTTCTTC.

In its sample, this clonotype was seen many times. Here the CDR3 DNA reads TGTGCCAGCAGCTCGAATAGCGGGGCGTCCCAAGAGACCCAGTACTTC. This sequence encodes CASSSNSGASQETQYF. This sequence joins TRBV7-9 and TRBJ2-5; 8 positions match TRBD2. The germline CDR1 and CDR2 sequences are SEHNR and FQNEAQ (reference sequence). The V segment lost 4 bases and the J segment 1 base; nucleotides outside the gene matches: 8. The CDR3 covers 16 residues. Filled out from reference TRBV7-9 and TRBJ2-5, the complete variable domain reads DTGVSQNPRHKITKRGQNVTFRCDPISEHNRLYWYRQTLGQGPEFLTYFQNEAQLEKSRLLSDRFSAERPKGSFSTLEIQRTEQGDSAMYLCASSSNSGASQETQYFGPGTRLLVL.

This clonotype was seen at least ten times. The chain couples TRBV27 to TRBJ2-2; perhaps D is TRBD1 or TRBD2 (5 bases each). V dropped 2 bases and J dropped 8 bases, with 12 bases sitting between them. This CDR3 has 14 residues. The germline V gene has CDR1 MNHEY and CDR2 SMNVEV (reference sequence). CDR3 protein: CASSLREGWGELFF. The DNA of the CDR3 is TGTGCCAGCAGTTTAAGAGAGGGGTGGGGGGAGCTGTTTTTT.

The table lists this clonotype with many counts. One end of the junction fails to match germline, which may point to a read error. This chain connects TRBV12-3 or TRBV12-4 to TRBJ1-4; the D gene is possibly TRBD1 (5 bases). This CDR3 region has 14 residues. Here the CDR3 DNA reads TGTGCCAGCAGAGGGAACGGGGCCCTTCCGTCATTTTCCTTT. Translating gives CASRGNGALPSFSF.

The rearrangement uses TRBV5-8 and TRBJ2-3; D possibly uses TRBD1 or TRBD2 (6 bases each). The ends were cut back, 2 bases at V and 5 bases at J, with 12 bases in the middle. This CDR3 has 14 residues. Germline V lookup: CDR1 SGHTS, CDR2 YDEGEE. The CDR3 DNA follows: TGTGCCAGCAGCTTTGGGGGGCAGGGAGATACGCAGTATTTT. This encodes CASSFGGQGDTQYF.

This clonotype has ten or more counts. The chain uses TRBV6-5 and TRBJ2-3; 11 bases are a match to TRBD2. There are 16 residues in the CDR3. Germline trimming cut 6 bases from V and 4 bases from J; bases unmatched to any gene: 9. Germline V gene lookup returns CDR1 MNHEY and CDR2 SVGAGI. The CDR3 is CASSRTLAGGADTQYF. CDR3 nucleotides: TGTGCCAGCAGCCGGACCCTAGCGGGGGGCGCAGATACGCAGTATTTT.

This clonotype was seen more than once but under ten times. This chain joins TRBV27 and TRBJ1-6; no firm D call. V lost 6 bases and J 9 bases, leaving 12 bases between the germline ends. This CDR3 region has 13 residues. Germline V gene lookup returns CDR1 MNHEY and CDR2 SMNVEV (reference sequence). CDR3 DNA sequence: TGTGCCAGCAGCCCGCAGTTTGGTTCACCCCTCCACTTT. This translates into CASSPQFGSPLHF.

The rearrangement links TRBV19 to TRBJ1-2; possible D gene TRBD1, 5 bases. Germline lookup yields CDR1 LNHDA and CDR2 SQIVND (reference sequence). The V end was cut by 6 bases, the J end by 4 bases, with 9 bases between. The CDR3 is 12 residues long. The CDR3 protein is CASRTGSYGYTF. In DNA form, the CDR3 reads TGTGCCAGTAGAACAGGCTCCTATGGCTACACCTTC. The complete variable domain, with remaining parts taken from reference TRBV19 and TRBJ1-2, reads DGGITQSPKYLFRKEGQNVTLSCEQNLNHDAMYWYRQDPGQGLRLIYYSQIVNDFQKGDIAEGYSVSREKKESFPLTVTSAQKNPTAFYLCASRTGSYGYTFGSGTRLTVV.

The rearrangement uses TRBV5-1 and TRBJ2-2; 7 bases fit TRBD2. Trimming removed 3 bases from V and 4 bases from J; junction bases left unmatched: 9. Germline V gene sequence: CDR1 SGHRS, CDR2 YFSETQ. This CDR3 spans 16 amino acids. The CDR3 DNA reads TGCGCCAGCAGCTCAGGCGGGACTACGGCCACCGGGGAGCTGTTTTTT. Translation: CASSSGGTTATGELFF.

This clonotype was seen a few times. This rearrangement joins TRBV4-1 to TRBJ2-7; TRBD1 agrees at 8 bases. This CDR3 contains 16 residues. V trimming: 0 bases; J trimming: 2 bases; junction bases outside the gene matches: 6. The germline V gene encodes CDR1 MGHRA and CDR2 YSYEKL. CDR3 residues: CASSQETGAIAYEQYF. CDR3 nucleotide sequence: TGCGCCAGCAGCCAAGAGACAGGGGCCATCGCCTACGAGCAGTACTTC.

The rearrangement uses TRBV4-3 and TRBJ1-4; no clear D gene. Looked up from germline, CDR1 is LGHNA and CDR2 is YSLEER. The CDR3 runs to 15 residues. V lost 0 bases and J lost 3, with 8 bases in between. The CDR3 DNA reads TGCGCCAGCAGCCAAGATCCGTTGGCTAATGAAAAACTGTTTTTT. Amino acid sequence: CASSQDPLANEKLFF.

The sample holds a few counts of this clonotype. The chain links TRBV24-1 to TRBJ2-1; D might be TRBD1 (6 bases). CDR1 and CDR2 (germline): KGHDR, SFDVKD. The ends were cut back, 9 bases at V and 6 bases at J, with 11 bases in the middle. The CDR3 spans 12 residues. Here the CDR3 DNA reads TGTGCCACCGCCAGGGGAGCCAATGAGCAGTTCTTC. Its translation: CATARGANEQFF.

This clonotype was counted many times. The J gene is TRBJ2-5, the V gene TRBV4-1; D uncertain. The CDR3 length is 16 residues. Germline V gene data show CDR1 as MGHRA and CDR2 as YSYEKL. V lost 0 bases and J lost 3, with 14 bases in between. CDR3 sequence (DNA): TGCGCCAGCAGCCAAGACGTTCGGCAAAGGGAAGAGACCCAGTACTTC. It specifies CASSQDVRQREETQYF.

This clonotype occurred a few times. The gene calls are TRBV5-1 and TRBJ2-7, with D possibly matching TRBD1 (6 bases). The length of the CDR3 is 14 residues. Germline V gene sequence: CDR1 SGHRS, CDR2 YFSETQ. Trimming shortened V by 4 bases and J by 2 bases, and 13 bases separated the two germline ends. In DNA, the CDR3 is TGCGCCAGCAGCCCGGACAGCCGACCCTACGAGCAGTACGTC. Its protein product is CASSPDSRPYEQYV.

CDR3 DNA: TGTGCCACCAGTGACCAAGGGAATAACGAGCAGTACTTC. As protein: CATSDQGNNEQYF. The genes are TRBV24-1 and TRBJ2-7; D is undetermined. The germline gives CDR1 KGHDR, CDR2 SFDVKD. The CDR3 spans 13 residues. Trimming cost V 4 bases and J 5 bases, with 11 bases left between them.

There are a few counts of this clonotype. This rearrangement joins TRBV4-3 to TRBJ1-3; D is ambiguous. Deletions cut 4 bases from V and 0 bases from J, with 10 bases between. The CDR3 has 15 amino acids. The V gene's germline CDR1 is LGHNA and CDR2 YSLEER. DNA of the CDR3: TGCGCCAGCAGCCCCTCACCCTCCTCTGGAAACACCATATATTTT. It codes for CASSPSPSSGNTIYF.

This clonotype was recorded at least ten times. The rearrangement links TRBV7-9 to TRBJ1-2; 7 nucleotides match TRBD1. The germline V gene encodes CDR1 SEHNR and CDR2 FQNEAQ (reference sequence). CDR3 length equals 12 residues. The V gene end was trimmed by 3 bases and the J gene end by 8 bases; junction bases not matched to a gene: 3. Written as DNA, the CDR3 is TGTGCCAGCAGCTTCACAGGGGACGGCTACACCTTC. It translates to CASSFTGDGYTF.

This clonotype was detected many times. This chain joins TRBV29-1 and TRBJ2-5; a weak D match, TRBD2 (5 bases). The CDR3 runs 14 residues. V lost 2 bases and J lost 2, with 12 bases in between. Germline CDR1 SQVTM, CDR2 ANQGSEA. CDR3 amino acids: CSVEWGDGQETQYF. The CDR3 DNA is TGCAGCGTTGAATGGGGAGACGGACAAGAGACCCAGTACTTC. Together with reference TRBV29-1 and TRBJ2-5, the CDR3 gives the full variable domain: SAVISQKPSRDICQRGTSLTIQCQVDSQVTMMFWYRQQPGQSLTLIATANQGSEATYESGFVIDKFPISRPNLTFSTLTVSNMSPEDSSIYLCSVEWGDGQETQYFGPGTRLLVL.

This clonotype was seen many times. V and J are TRBV18 and TRBJ1-2; 9 positions agree with TRBD1. The CDR3 has 14 amino acids. Per germline, CDR1 KGHSH and CDR2 LQKENI. With 4 bases clipped from V and 6 bases from J, the junction kept 6 bases outside the gene matches. The CDR3 spells CASSRDREMNGYTF. CDR3 coding DNA: TGTGCCAGCTCACGGGACAGGGAAATGAATGGCTACACCTTC.